The rows below give T cell receptor beta chains drawn from one sample of a study of blood T cell repertoires in COVID-19. The repertoire was sequenced with immunoSEQ multiplex PCR; TCRdb's copy has only in-frame clones and lacks some. Altogether 200,000 to 300,000 clones are present, approximately 90% being singletons, with the ten largest covering roughly 1.7%. The sequencing input was PBMCs or T cells enriched from blood (not recorded which). These receptors came from a man aged 40-55 years who had recovered from COVID-19. Both conserved end residues are part of each CDR3. The D gene is left open where the match is weak. The size of a clone is reported for some rows only, either as once, few or many, or as a class for expanded clones.

d_gene: -
v_gene: TRBV7-3
j_gene: TRBJ2-7
abundance: -
CDR3aa: CASSLRRQVGHEQYF
CDR3nt: TGTGCCAGCAGCTTAAGAAGGCAGGTAGGCCACGAGCAGTACTTC

d_gene: TRBD1
v_gene: TRBV4-1
j_gene: TRBJ1-5
abundance: -
CDR3aa: CASSQGQGINQPQHF
CDR3nt: TGCGCCAGCAGCCAAGGACAGGGGATTAATCAGCCCCAGCATTTT

d_gene: -
v_gene: TRBV5-6
j_gene: TRBJ2-3
abundance: -
CDR3aa: CASSLQVADTQYF
CDR3nt: TGTGCCAGCAGCCTACAGGTCGCAGATACGCAGTATTTT

d_gene: TRBD2
v_gene: TRBV15
j_gene: TRBJ2-7
abundance: -
CDR3aa: CATSRDSSSSGIHEQYF
CDR3nt: TGTGCCACCAGCAGAGATTCGTCGTCTAGCGGGATCCACGAGCAGTACTTC

d_gene: -
v_gene: TRBV3-1/TRBV3-2
j_gene: TRBJ1-2
abundance: -
CDR3aa: CASSTRQGIYGYTF
CDR3nt: TGTGCCAGCAGCACGAGACAAGGCATCTATGGCTACACCTTC

d_gene: -
v_gene: TRBV7-9
j_gene: TRBJ2-1
abundance: -
CDR3aa: CASIRVGLTSPSSYNEQFF
CDR3nt: TGTGCCAGCATAAGGGTCGGACTTACTTCACCGAGCTCCTACAATGAGCAGTTCTTC

d_gene: TRBD2
v_gene: TRBV11-2
j_gene: TRBJ2-7
abundance: -
CDR3aa: CASTQLAGYEQYF
CDR3nt: TGTGCCAGCACCCAACTAGCGGGGTACGAGCAGTACTTC

d_gene: -
v_gene: TRBV5-6
j_gene: TRBJ1-1
abundance: -
CDR3aa: CASSAPGYSFEAFF
CDR3nt: TGTGCCAGCAGCGCTCCGGGATACTCTTTTGAAGCTTTCTTT

d_gene: -
v_gene: TRBV5-8
j_gene: TRBJ1-1
abundance: -
CDR3aa: CASSLGLEPNTEAFF
CDR3nt: TGTGCCAGCAGCTTGGGGTTGGAGCCGAACACTGAAGCTTTCTTT

d_gene: -
v_gene: TRBV28
j_gene: TRBJ1-1
abundance: -
CDR3aa: CASREGHTEAFF
CDR3nt: TGTGCCAGTCGGGAGGGACACACTGAAGCTTTCTTT

d_gene: TRBD1
v_gene: TRBV5-1
j_gene: TRBJ2-2
abundance: -
CDR3aa: CASSLRQGSTGELFF
CDR3nt: TGCGCCAGCAGCCTAAGACAGGGTTCCACCGGGGAGCTGTTTTTT

d_gene: TRBD1
v_gene: TRBV11-2
j_gene: TRBJ1-2
abundance: few
CDR3aa: CASSPRTGGDYGYTF
CDR3nt: TGTGCCAGCAGCCCAAGGACAGGGGGCGACTATGGCTACACCTTC

d_gene: TRBD1
v_gene: TRBV7-3
j_gene: TRBJ1-1
abundance: -
CDR3aa: CASSLGQGGVNTEAFF
CDR3nt: TGTGCCAGCAGCCTGGGACAGGGGGGAGTTAACACTGAAGCTTTCTTT

d_gene: TRBD2
v_gene: TRBV24-1
j_gene: TRBJ2-3
abundance: -
CDR3aa: CATSDAHGASGGAISPTDTQYF
CDR3nt: TGTGCCACCAGTGATGCCCATGGGGCTAGCGGGGGGGCCATTAGTCCGACAGATACGCAGTATTTT

d_gene: TRBD1
v_gene: TRBV6-5
j_gene: TRBJ1-1
abundance: -
CDR3aa: CASVPGKDRVTAFF
CDR3nt: TGTGCCAGCGTACCAGGGAAAGACAGGGTTACAGCTTTCTTT

d_gene: TRBD2
v_gene: TRBV6-2/TRBV6-3
j_gene: TRBJ2-3
abundance: -
CDR3aa: CASSPWTSGTDTQYF
CDR3nt: TGTGCCAGCAGTCCATGGACTAGCGGAACAGATACGCAGTATTTT

d_gene: -
v_gene: TRBV28
j_gene: TRBJ1-1
abundance: few
CDR3aa: CASRARQMNTEAFF
CDR3nt: TGTGCCAGCAGGGCTAGACAGATGAACACTGAAGCTTTCTTT

d_gene: -
v_gene: TRBV27
j_gene: TRBJ1-5
abundance: -
CDR3aa: CASSLQGNNQPQHF
CDR3nt: TGTGCCAGCAGTTTACAGGGGAACAATCAGCCCCAGCATTTT

d_gene: -
v_gene: TRBV6-5
j_gene: TRBJ1-1
abundance: -
CDR3aa: CASSYSRLNTEAFF
CDR3nt: TGTGCCAGCAGTTACTCGAGGCTGAACACTGAAGCTTTCTTT

d_gene: TRBD1
v_gene: TRBV6-5
j_gene: TRBJ2-7
abundance: -
CDR3aa: CASRVDRDWSYEQYF
CDR3nt: TGTGCCAGCAGGGTTGACAGGGATTGGTCCTACGAGCAGTACTTC

d_gene: -
v_gene: TRBV21-1
j_gene: TRBJ1-1
abundance: -
CDR3aa: CASSSDSGPGTGANMVMNTEAFF
CDR3nt: TGTGCCAGCAGCTCCGACTCTGGCCCCGGGACAGGGGCCAATATGGTCATGAACACTGAAGCTTTCTTT

d_gene: -
v_gene: TRBV29-1
j_gene: TRBJ1-3
abundance: once
CDR3aa: CSVRQGSGNTIYF
CDR3nt: TGCAGCGTTCGGCAGGGCAGTGGAAACACCATATATTTT

d_gene: -
v_gene: TRBV30
j_gene: TRBJ1-5
abundance: -
CDR3aa: CAWSVNSNQPQHF
CDR3nt: TGTGCCTGGAGTGTTAATAGCAATCAGCCCCAGCATTTT

d_gene: -
v_gene: TRBV2
j_gene: TRBJ1-2
abundance: -
CDR3aa: CASTETGGDYGYTF
CDR3nt: TGTGCCAGCACCGAAACGGGGGGGGACTATGGCTACACCTTC

d_gene: TRBD2
v_gene: TRBV2
j_gene: TRBJ2-7
abundance: -
CDR3aa: CASKGTSGSYEQYF
CDR3nt: TGTGCCAGCAAAGGGACTAGCGGCTCCTACGAGCAGTACTTC

d_gene: -
v_gene: TRBV30
j_gene: TRBJ2-5
abundance: -
CDR3aa: CAWSVGSQETQYF
CDR3nt: TGTGCCTGGAGTGTGGGCAGTCAAGAGACCCAGTACTTC

d_gene: TRBD1
v_gene: TRBV19
j_gene: TRBJ2-1
abundance: -
CDR3aa: CASQARDRGVYEQFF
CDR3nt: TGTGCCAGTCAAGCCCGGGACAGGGGTGTATATGAGCAGTTCTTC

d_gene: -
v_gene: TRBV3-1/TRBV3-2
j_gene: TRBJ1-2
abundance: -
CDR3aa: CASSQGRGKLIYGYTF
CDR3nt: TGTGCCAGCAGCCAAGGACGAGGAAAGCTAATATATGGCTACACCTTC

d_gene: TRBD2
v_gene: TRBV30
j_gene: TRBJ2-1
abundance: -
CDR3aa: CAWSGVSGVRSYNEQFF
CDR3nt: TGTGCCTGGAGTGGGGTTAGCGGGGTCCGCTCCTACAATGAGCAGTTCTTC

d_gene: -
v_gene: TRBV19
j_gene: TRBJ2-5
abundance: -
CDR3aa: CASSRRQGNPETQYF
CDR3nt: TGTGCCAGTAGTAGGCGTCAGGGAAATCCAGAGACCCAGTACTTC

d_gene: TRBD1
v_gene: TRBV20-1
j_gene: TRBJ1-5
abundance: -
CDR3aa: CSASGQDSNQPQHF
CDR3nt: TGCAGTGCTAGTGGACAGGATAGCAATCAGCCCCAGCATTTT

d_gene: -
v_gene: TRBV9
j_gene: TRBJ2-1
abundance: -
CDR3aa: CASSVQTEPYNEQFF
CDR3nt: TGTGCCAGCAGCGTGCAGACAGAACCCTACAATGAGCAGTTCTTC

d_gene: TRBD1
v_gene: TRBV6-6
j_gene: TRBJ1-6
abundance: -
CDR3aa: CASSPSGDRPVNSPLHF
CDR3nt: TGTGCCAGCAGTCCGTCGGGGGACAGACCGGTTAATTCACCCCTCCACTTT

d_gene: TRBD1
v_gene: TRBV18
j_gene: TRBJ2-7
abundance: -
CDR3aa: CASSPISGQGTEQYF
CDR3nt: TGTGCCAGCTCACCAATTTCAGGACAGGGAACCGAGCAGTACTTC

d_gene: -
v_gene: TRBV7-2
j_gene: TRBJ1-5
abundance: once
CDR3aa: CASSTTGNQPQHF
CDR3nt: TGTGCCAGCAGCACGACAGGCAATCAGCCCCAGCATTTT

d_gene: -
v_gene: TRBV6-5
j_gene: TRBJ2-1
abundance: -
CDR3aa: CASSFGQGGYEQFF
CDR3nt: TGTGCCAGCAGTTTCGGACAGGGAGGGTATGAGCAGTTCTTC

d_gene: TRBD1
v_gene: TRBV6-5
j_gene: TRBJ1-1
abundance: -
CDR3aa: CASRTGDGSGTEAFF
CDR3nt: TGTGCCAGCAGGACAGGGGACGGTTCGGGCACTGAAGCTTTCTTT